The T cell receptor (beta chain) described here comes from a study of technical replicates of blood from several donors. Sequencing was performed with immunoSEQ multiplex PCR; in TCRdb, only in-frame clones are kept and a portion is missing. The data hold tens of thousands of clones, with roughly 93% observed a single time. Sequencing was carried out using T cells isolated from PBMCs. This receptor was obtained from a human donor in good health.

The CDR3 DNA is TGTGCCAGCAGCCCAGTCGCAGGGCCCACAGATACGCAGTATTTT. Translating it yields CASSPVAGPTDTQYF. The J gene is TRBJ2-3, the V gene TRBV2; maybe TRBD1 (5 bases). The germline CDR1 and CDR2 sequences are SNHLY and FYNNEI. CDR3 length equals 15 residues. Trimming removed 6 bases at V and 2 bases at J, with 15 bases between.